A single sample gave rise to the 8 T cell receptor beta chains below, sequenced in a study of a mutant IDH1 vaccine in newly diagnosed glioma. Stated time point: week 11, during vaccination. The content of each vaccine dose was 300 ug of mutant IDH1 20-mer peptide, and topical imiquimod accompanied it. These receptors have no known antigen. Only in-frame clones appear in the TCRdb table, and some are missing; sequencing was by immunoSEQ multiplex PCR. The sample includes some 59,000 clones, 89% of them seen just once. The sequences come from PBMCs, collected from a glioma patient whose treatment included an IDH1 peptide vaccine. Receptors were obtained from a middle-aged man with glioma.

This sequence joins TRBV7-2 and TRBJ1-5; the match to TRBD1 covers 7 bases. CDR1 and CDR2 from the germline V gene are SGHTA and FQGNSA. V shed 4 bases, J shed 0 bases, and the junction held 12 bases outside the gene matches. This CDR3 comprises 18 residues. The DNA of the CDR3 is TGTGCCAGCAGCTCATTAGGGGGCTGGGGGAGTAGCAATCAGCCCCAGCATTTT. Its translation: CASSSLGGWGSSNQPQHF.

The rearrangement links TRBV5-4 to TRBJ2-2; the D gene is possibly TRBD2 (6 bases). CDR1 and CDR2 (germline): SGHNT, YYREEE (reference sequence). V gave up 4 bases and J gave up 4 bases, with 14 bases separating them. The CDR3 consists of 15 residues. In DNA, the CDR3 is TGTGCCAGCAGCAGATTTAGCGGAGTCACCGGGGAGCTGTTTTTT. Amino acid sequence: CASSRFSGVTGELFF.

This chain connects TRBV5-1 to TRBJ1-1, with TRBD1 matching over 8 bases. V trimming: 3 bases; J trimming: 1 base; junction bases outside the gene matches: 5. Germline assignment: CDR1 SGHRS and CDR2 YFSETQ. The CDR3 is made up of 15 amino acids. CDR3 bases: TGCGCCAGCAGCTGGGGGGACAGGCAGAACACTGAAGCTTTCTTT. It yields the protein CASSWGDRQNTEAFF. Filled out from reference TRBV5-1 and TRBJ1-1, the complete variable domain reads KAGVTQTPRYLIKTRGQQVTLSCSPISGHRSVSWYQQTPGQGLQFLFEYFSETQRNKGNFPGRFSGRQFSNSRSEMNVSTLELGDSALYLCASSWGDRQNTEAFFGQGTRLTVV.

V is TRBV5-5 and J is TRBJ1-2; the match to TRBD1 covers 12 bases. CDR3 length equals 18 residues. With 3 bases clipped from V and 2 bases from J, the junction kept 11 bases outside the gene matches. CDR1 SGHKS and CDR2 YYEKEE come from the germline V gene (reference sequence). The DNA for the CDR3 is TGTGCCAGCAGCTCTACTCGGGACAGGGGGCTGTCGAACTATGGCTACACCTTC. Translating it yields CASSSTRDRGLSNYGYTF. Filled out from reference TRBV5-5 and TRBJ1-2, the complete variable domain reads DAGVTQSPTHLIKTRGQQVTLRCSPISGHKSVSWYQQVLGQGPQFIFQYYEKEERGRGNFPDRFSARQFPNYSSELNVNALLLGDSALYLCASSSTRDRGLSNYGYTFGSGTRLTVV.

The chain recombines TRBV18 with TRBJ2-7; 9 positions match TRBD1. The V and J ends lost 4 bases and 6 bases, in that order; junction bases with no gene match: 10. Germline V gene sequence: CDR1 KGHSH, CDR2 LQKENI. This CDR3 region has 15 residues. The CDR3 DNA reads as TGTGCCAGCTCACTCGTGGGACAGGGAATCGGCGAGCAGTACTTC. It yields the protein CASSLVGQGIGEQYF.

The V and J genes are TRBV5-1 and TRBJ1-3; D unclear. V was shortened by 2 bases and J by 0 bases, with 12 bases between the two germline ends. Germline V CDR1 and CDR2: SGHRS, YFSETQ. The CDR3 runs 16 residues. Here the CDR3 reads CASSFTVTDSGNTIYF. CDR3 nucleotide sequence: TGCGCCAGCAGCTTTACGGTCACAGACTCTGGAAACACCATATATTTT. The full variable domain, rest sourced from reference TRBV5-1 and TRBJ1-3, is KAGVTQTPRYLIKTRGQQVTLSCSPISGHRSVSWYQQTPGQGLQFLFEYFSETQRNKGNFPGRFSGRQFSNSRSEMNVSTLELGDSALYLCASSFTVTDSGNTIYFGEGSWLTVV.

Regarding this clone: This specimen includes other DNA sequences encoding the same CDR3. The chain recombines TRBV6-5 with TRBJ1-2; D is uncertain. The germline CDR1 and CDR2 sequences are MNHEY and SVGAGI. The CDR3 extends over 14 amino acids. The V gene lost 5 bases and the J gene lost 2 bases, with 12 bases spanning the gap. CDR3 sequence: CASSRTGENYGYTF. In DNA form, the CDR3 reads TGTGCCAGCAGTCGGACGGGCGAGAACTATGGCTACACCTTC.

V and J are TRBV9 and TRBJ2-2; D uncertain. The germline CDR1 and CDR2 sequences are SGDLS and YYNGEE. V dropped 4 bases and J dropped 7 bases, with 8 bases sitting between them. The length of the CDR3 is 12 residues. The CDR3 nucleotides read TGTGCCAGCAGCAAGGTGAACGGGGAGCTGTTTTTT. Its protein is CASSKVNGELFF.